This TCR beta chain was identified in a study of blood T cell repertoires in COVID-19. The overall study: The analysed material was cDNA or gDNA that came from T cells, B-cell-depleted T cells, or PBMCs.

The repertoire was sequenced with immunoSEQ multiplex PCR; TCRdb's copy has only in-frame clones and lacks some. The sample shows 410,000 or so clones, approximately 90% of them seen only once. This CDR3 contains 15 residues. Per the germline V gene, CDR1 is MDHEN and CDR2 is SYDVKM. V shed 6 bases, J shed 5 bases, and the junction held 10 bases outside the gene matches. V usage is TRBV28 and J usage is TRBJ1-2, with 9 bases aligning to TRBD1. Sequencing was performed on peripheral blood. The source is a middle-aged woman with COVID-19, enrolled during active disease. The CDR3 loop reads CASSHRDRERYGYTF. CDR3 sequence (DNA): TGTGCCAGCAGCCACCGGGACAGGGAGAGATATGGCTACACCTTC.